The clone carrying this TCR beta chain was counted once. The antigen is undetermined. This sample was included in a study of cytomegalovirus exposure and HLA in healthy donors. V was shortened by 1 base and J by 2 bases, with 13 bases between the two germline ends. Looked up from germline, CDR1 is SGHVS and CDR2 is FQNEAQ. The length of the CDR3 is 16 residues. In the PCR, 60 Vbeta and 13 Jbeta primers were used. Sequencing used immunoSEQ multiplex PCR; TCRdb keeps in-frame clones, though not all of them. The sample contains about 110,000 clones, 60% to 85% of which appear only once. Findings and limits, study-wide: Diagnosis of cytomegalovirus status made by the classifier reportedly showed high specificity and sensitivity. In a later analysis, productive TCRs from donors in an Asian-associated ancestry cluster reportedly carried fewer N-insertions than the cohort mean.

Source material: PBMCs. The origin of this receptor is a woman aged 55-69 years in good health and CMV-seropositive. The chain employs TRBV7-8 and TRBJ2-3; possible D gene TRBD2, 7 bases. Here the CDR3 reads CASSLGGGVFTDTQYF. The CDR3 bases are TGTGCCAGCAGCTTAGGGGGGGGCGTTTTCACAGATACGCAGTATTTT.